These 32 T cell receptor beta chains originate from one sample sequenced in a study of T cell responses to AZD1222 COVID-19 vaccine. The assay was immunoSEQ multiplex PCR, and TCRdb's table has in-frame clones only and misses some. The sample consists of 100,000 to 120,000 clones, about four fifths of them appearing once. The sequencing here drew on peripheral blood, taken on day 0 of AZD1222 vaccination. The receptors were sampled from an adult in good health.

The V and J genes are TRBV5-5 and TRBJ1-1; D remains ambiguous. The CDR3 runs 13 residues. Germline values: CDR1 SGHKS, CDR2 YYEKEE (reference sequence). The V gene lost 6 bases and the J gene lost 6 bases, with 15 bases spanning the gap. CDR3 residues: CASKRGGVSEAFF. The DNA for the CDR3 is TGTGCCAGCAAGAGAGGTGGTGTGTCTGAAGCTTTCTTT.

This chain links TRBV3-1 (or the pseudogene TRBV3-2) with TRBJ1-6, with a tentative D call TRBD1 (5 bases). Germline values: CDR1 LGHDT, CDR2 YNNKEL (reference sequence). Trimming took off 7 bases at V and 5 bases at J, with 15 bases between the two ends. CDR3 length: 15 amino acids. The CDR3: CASTIGPGHNSPLHF. The DNA of the CDR3 is TGTGCCAGCACCATAGGACCGGGACATAATTCACCCCTCCACTTT.

This clone was counted only a few times. One end of the junction does not line up with germline, which may come from a read error. The chain has TRBV6-2 or TRBV6-3 and TRBJ1-1; 11 bases are a match to TRBD1. Germline values: CDR1 MNHEY, CDR2 SVGEGT. This CDR3 comprises 13 residues. CDR3 coding DNA: TGTGCCAGCAGTTACGGGACAGGGGGTAGGTTGGACTTT. It codes for CASSYGTGGRLDF.

This chain links TRBV5-1 with TRBJ2-1, with TRBD2 matching over 11 bases. The V gene's germline CDR1 is SGHRS and CDR2 YFSETQ. With 0 bases clipped from V and 7 bases from J, the junction kept 6 bases outside the gene matches. The length of the CDR3 is 16 residues. CDR3 DNA sequence: TGCGCCAGCAGCTTGGAGCTAGCGGGGGGCAGAAATGAGCAGTTCTTC. Protein: CASSLELAGGRNEQFF.

The chain links TRBV20-1 to TRBJ2-7; 7 nucleotides line up with TRBD1. Trimming took 3 bases from V and 4 from J; bases not matched to a gene: 12. The germline V gene has CDR1 DFQATT and CDR2 SNEGSKA (reference sequence). The CDR3 consists of 15 residues. The CDR3 is CSASPVRDRYYEQYF. The CDR3 bases are TGCAGTGCTAGTCCAGTACGGGACAGATATTACGAGCAGTACTTC.

This chain links TRBV10-3 with TRBJ2-5, with 13 bases that match TRBD2. The V and J ends lost 6 bases and 5 bases, in that order; junction bases with no gene match: 6. The CDR3 contains 15 residues. Looked up from germline, CDR1 is ENHRY and CDR2 is SYGVKD. CDR3 sequence (DNA): TGTGCCATCAGACCGGGACTAGCGGGGATGGAGACCCAGTACTTC. Its protein product is CAIRPGLAGMETQYF.

The rearrangement joins TRBV5-4 to TRBJ2-2; 11 positions match TRBD2. Germline values: CDR1 SGHNT, CDR2 YYREEE (reference sequence). Trimming at V came to 4 bases and at J to 6 bases, leaving 5 bases not matched to a gene. CDR3 length: 15 residues. The chain's CDR3 is CASSKLAGVSGELFF. For the CDR3, the DNA is TGTGCCAGCAGCAAACTAGCGGGGGTCTCCGGGGAGCTGTTTTTT.

This chain uses TRBV5-6 with TRBJ2-1; 7 bases map to TRBD1. The germline V gene has CDR1 SGHDT and CDR2 YYEEEE. V gave up 0 bases and J gave up 0 bases; unmatched junction bases: 6. The length of the CDR3 is 17 residues. In nucleotides, the CDR3 is TGTGCCAGCAGCTTGGGACAGGGTTTTCCCTCCTACAATGAGCAGTTCTTC. It specifies CASSLGQGFPSYNEQFF.

The V gene is TRBV15, the J gene TRBJ1-4; possible D gene TRBD1, 5 bases. This CDR3 comprises 14 residues. With 9 bases removed from V and 0 bases from J, the gap between germline ends came to 11 bases. Germline V gene sequence: CDR1 LNHNV, CDR2 YYDKDF (reference sequence). The CDR3 reads CATLGHATNEKLFF. CDR3 coding DNA: TGTGCCACATTGGGGCACGCAACTAATGAAAAACTGTTTTTT.

This chain links TRBV5-4 with TRBJ1-3; no clear D gene. V dropped 4 bases and J dropped 4 bases, with 12 bases sitting between them. There are 14 residues in the CDR3. Per the germline V gene, CDR1 is SGHNT and CDR2 is YYREEE (reference sequence). This CDR3 reads CASSPEVRGNTIYF. The CDR3 nucleotides are TGTGCCAGCAGCCCGGAGGTGAGGGGAAACACCATATATTTT.

CDR3 protein: CASSEYKAESSVYGYTF. In DNA, the CDR3 is TGTGCCAGCAGTGAATATAAAGCGGAGTCTTCTGTCTATGGCTACACCTTC. The chain joins TRBV25-1 to TRBJ1-2; D ambiguous. Germline loops: CDR1 MGHDK, CDR2 SYGVNS. This CDR3 has 17 amino acids. Trimming took off 0 bases at V and 4 bases at J, with 18 bases between the two ends.

This sequence joins TRBV6-5 and TRBJ2-7; 7 nucleotides line up with TRBD1. Germline V lookup: CDR1 MNHEY, CDR2 SVGAGI. The CDR3 runs to 15 residues. The ends lost 3 bases at V and 4 bases at J; junction bases unmatched: 9. The CDR3 nucleotides are TGTGCCAGCAGTTATTTCCCGACAGGGACGTACGAGCAGTACTTC. This codes for CASSYFPTGTYEQYF.

The V gene is TRBV7-2, the J gene TRBJ1-2; a weak D match, TRBD1 (5 bases). Trimming removed 1 base at V and 5 bases at J, with 11 bases between. CDR1 and CDR2 (germline): SGHTA, FQGNSA. The CDR3 length is 14 residues. CDR3 nucleotides: TGTGCCAGCAGCTTAGGCGGGGCCGGGTATGGCTACACCTTC. Its translation is CASSLGGAGYGYTF.

The chain employs TRBV15 and TRBJ2-4, with D hard to call. Germline loops: CDR1 LNHNV, CDR2 YYDKDF (reference sequence). V was shortened by 4 bases and J by 5 bases, with 12 bases between the two germline ends. The CDR3 covers 14 residues. This chain's CDR3 is CATSIQTPENIQYF. The CDR3 DNA follows: TGTGCCACCAGCATCCAGACGCCAGAAAACATTCAGTACTTC. The whole variable domain, filled in from reference TRBV15 and TRBJ2-4, reads DAMVIQNPRYQVTQFGKPVTLSCSQTLNHNVMYWYQQKSSQAPKLLFHYYDKDFNNEADTPDNFQSRRPNTSFCFLDIRSPGLGDTAMYLCATSIQTPENIQYFGAGTRLSVL.

The V call is TRBV12-3 or TRBV12-4, the J call TRBJ1-3; D remains ambiguous. V gave up 5 bases and J gave up 0 bases, with 5 bases separating them. This CDR3 spans 13 amino acids. The CDR3 spells CASSLFSGNTIYF. DNA of the CDR3: TGTGCCAGCAGTCTTTTCTCTGGAAACACCATATATTTT.

V is TRBV3-1 (or the pseudogene TRBV3-2) and J is TRBJ1-2, with 8 bases aligning to TRBD1. With 0 bases clipped from V and 7 bases from J, the junction kept 7 bases outside the gene matches. The germline V gene encodes CDR1 LGHDT and CDR2 YNNKEL (reference sequence). The CDR3 contains 15 residues. CDR3 region: CASSQETRTGFGYTF. In DNA, the CDR3 is TGTGCCAGCAGCCAAGAGACCCGGACAGGGTTTGGCTACACCTTC.

The V call is TRBV19, the J call TRBJ2-4; tentative D call: TRBD1 (6 bases). Germline CDR1 and CDR2: LNHDA and SQIVND (reference sequence). The V gene lost 5 bases and the J gene lost 6 bases, with 14 bases spanning the gap. The CDR3 runs 14 residues. The CDR3 reads CASSAGTTPNIQYF. The CDR3 nucleotides are TGTGCCAGTAGTGCCGGGACAACACCAAACATTCAGTACTTC.

This chain connects TRBV7-2 to TRBJ2-1; D unresolved. CDR3 length equals 15 residues. Germline V lookup: CDR1 SGHTA, CDR2 FQGNSA. The V and J ends lost 7 bases and 2 bases respectively, with 15 bases between them. The CDR3 region has the DNA TGTGCCAGCACCGAGCCCCCAGTGACCTACAATGAGCAGTTCTTC. This codes for CASTEPPVTYNEQFF.

This clone came up once. The CDR3, as DNA: TGTGCCAGCAGTTTCCAGGGGTCCTATAATTCACCCCTCCACTTT. Its protein product is CASSFQGSYNSPLHF. J is TRBJ1-6 and V is TRBV27, with D possibly matching TRBD1 (6 bases). The CDR3 loop spans 15 amino acids. The V end was cut by 3 bases, the J end by 1 base, with 7 bases between. Germline CDR1 reads MNHEY; CDR2 reads SMNVEV (reference sequence).

The gene calls are TRBV30 and TRBJ2-3, with a tentative D call TRBD1 (6 bases). The germline V gene has CDR1 GTSNPN and CDR2 SVGIG (reference sequence). V gave up 8 bases and J gave up 6 bases, with 18 bases separating them. The CDR3 spans 13 residues. CDR3 sequence (DNA): TGTGCCCGAAACAGGGACCTTGAGGATACGCAGTATTTT. Protein product: CARNRDLEDTQYF. The full variable domain, in which reference TRBV30 and TRBJ2-3 provide the parts outside the CDR3, is SQTIHQWPATLVQPVGSPLSLECTVEGTSNPNLYWYRQAAGRGLQLLFYSVGIGQISSEVPQNLSASRPQDRQFILSSKKLLLSDSGFYLCARNRDLEDTQYFGPGTRLTVL.

The genes are TRBV6-4 and TRBJ2-1; 8 bases align to TRBD2. The CDR3 has 15 residues. Germline V gene data show CDR1 as MRHNA and CDR2 as SNTAGT. With V trimmed by 2 bases and J by 8 bases, 8 bases remained unmatched. The CDR3 spells CASSDNGGGLDEQFF. DNA of the CDR3: TGTGCCAGCAGTGACAACGGGGGGGGCTTGGATGAGCAGTTCTTC.

This clone was detected a few times. The genes are TRBV19 and TRBJ1-2; maybe TRBD1 (6 bases). V lost 3 bases and J lost 6, with 14 bases in between. From germline, CDR1 is LNHDA and CDR2 SQIVND (reference sequence). The CDR3 length is 14 residues. DNA of the CDR3: TGTGCCAGTAGTATGGCTACAGGGCGGGATGGCTACACCTTC. This encodes CASSMATGRDGYTF.

V gene TRBV9 combines with J gene TRBJ2-5; TRBD1 matches 9 bases. The CDR3 is 15 amino acids. V gave up 3 bases and J gave up 5 bases; unmatched junction bases: 8. In germline, CDR1 is SGDLS, CDR2 YYNGEE. For the CDR3, the DNA is TGTGCCAGCAGCGATAACAGGGGGCTGGGGGAGACCCAGTACTTC. As protein: CASSDNRGLGETQYF. Variable domain in full (rest from reference TRBV9 and TRBJ2-5): DSGVTQTPKHLITATGQRVTLRCSPRSGDLSVYWYQQSLDQGLQFLIQYYNGEERAKGNILERFSAQQFPDLHSELNLSSLELGDSALYFCASSDNRGLGETQYFGPGTRLLVL.

V and J are TRBV5-4 and TRBJ2-3; no reliable D call. V was trimmed by 1 base and J by 2 bases, leaving 11 bases between them. The CDR3 runs to 15 residues. Looked up from germline, CDR1 is SGHNT and CDR2 is YYREEE (reference sequence). Written as DNA, the CDR3 is TGTGCCAGCAGCTTGACCGGCGGAGTCACAGATACGCAGTATTTT. Translation gives CASSLTGGVTDTQYF. The complete variable domain, with remaining parts taken from reference TRBV5-4 and TRBJ2-3, reads ETGVTQSPTHLIKTRGQQVTLRCSSQSGHNTVSWYQQALGQGPQFIFQYYREEENGRGNFPPRFSGLQFPNYSSELNVNALELDDSALYLCASSLTGGVTDTQYFGPGTRLTVL.

The CDR3 nucleotides are TGTGCCAGCAGTTACTCGTATGACCGTCGGTCTGGCTACACCTTC. It codes for CASSYSYDRRSGYTF. The V gene is TRBV6-5, the J gene TRBJ1-2; D ambiguous. V dropped 0 bases and J dropped 7 bases, with 15 bases sitting between them. CDR1 and CDR2 from the germline V gene are MNHEY and SVGAGI. This CDR3 region has 15 residues.

The chain links TRBV7-9 to TRBJ2-3; 11 positions match TRBD2. The CDR3 loop spans 16 amino acids. CDR1 is SEHNR and CDR2 is FQNEAQ in the germline V gene (reference sequence). V trimming: 5 bases; J trimming: 2 bases; junction bases outside the gene matches: 6. The DNA for the CDR3 is TGTGCCAGCAGCCGCCTAGCGGGGGGCTCCACAGATACGCAGTATTTT. Translation gives CASSRLAGGSTDTQYF.

The chain uses TRBV4-2 and TRBJ1-2; a possible D gene is TRBD1 (5 bases). The CDR3 is made up of 19 amino acids. Looked up from germline, CDR1 is LGHNA and CDR2 is YNFKEQ. Trimming took 0 bases from V and 4 from J, leaving 24 bases between them. CDR3 sequence reads: CASSQEGPGRKRYGYGYTF. In DNA form, the CDR3 reads TGTGCCAGCAGCCAAGAAGGGCCGGGACGGAAGAGATACGGCTATGGCTACACCTTC.

The chain carries TRBV12-5 and TRBJ2-3; no definite D call. This CDR3 comprises 13 residues. Trimming left V 5 bases short and J 7 bases short, with 13 bases between. CDR1 and CDR2 from the germline V gene are LGHNT and FRNRAP. The CDR3 protein is CASGPPARNTQYF. The CDR3 bases are TGTGCTAGTGGTCCACCCGCACGAAATACGCAGTATTTT.

The chain has TRBV7-6 and TRBJ1-2; D possibly corresponds to TRBD1 (5 bases). Germline assignment: CDR1 SGHVS and CDR2 FNYEAQ. V lost 5 bases and J lost 4, with 17 bases in between. This CDR3 region has 15 residues. This CDR3 reads CASSLEAGGFYGYTF. CDR3 DNA sequence: TGTGCCAGCAGCCTAGAGGCCGGGGGATTCTATGGCTACACCTTC.

V gene TRBV18 combines with J gene TRBJ1-1; D is perhaps TRBD1 (5 bases). Trimming shortened V by 2 bases and J by 4 bases, and 14 bases separated the two germline ends. The CDR3 has 15 residues. CDR1 is KGHSH, CDR2 LQKENI, per germline. The CDR3 is CASSPTAGDLTEAFF. The CDR3 DNA sequence: TGTGCCAGCTCACCAACGGCGGGGGATCTCACTGAAGCTTTCTTT.

A single count supports this clone. V usage is TRBV11-2 and J usage is TRBJ1-3, with 8 nucleotides matching TRBD1. The trim removed 4 bases at V and 2 bases at J, leaving 4 bases unmatched. From germline, CDR1 is SGHAT and CDR2 FQNNGV. This CDR3 comprises 15 residues. In nucleotides, the CDR3 is TGTGCCAGCAGCTCGCAGGGGGCGCCTGGAAACACCATATATTTT. Translating gives CASSSQGAPGNTIYF.

The chain carries TRBV5-1 and TRBJ1-5; possibly TRBD1 for D (5 bases). CDR3 length equals 14 residues. V shed 0 bases and J shed 6 bases, with 10 bases lying between them. CDR1 is SGHRS, CDR2 YFSETQ, per germline. The CDR3 DNA sequence: TGCGCCAGCAGCTTGGCCGGGGGGGTTCAGCCCCAGCATTTT. Protein sequence: CASSLAGGVQPQHF.